These T cell receptor beta chains were read from a single sample in a study of cytomegalovirus exposure and HLA in healthy donors. Sequenced by immunoSEQ multiplex PCR; TCRdb stores in-frame clones only, minus some. The sample gives around 140,000 clones, around 80% of which show up once; around 1.5% is in the top ten. The sample taken for sequencing was PBMCs. The receptors stem from a man in his thirties or forties in good health and CMV-seropositive. Both conserved end residues are part of each CDR3. The order of the fields is V gene, D gene, J gene, clone size, CDR3 DNA, CDR3 protein. The D gene is left open where the match is weak. Size is stated for part of the rows, as once, few or many counts, or as a class when the clone is expanded.

TRBV2,TRBD1,TRBJ1-3,-,TGTGCCAGCAGGGCCGCGGGCTCCGCCGGGACAGCACTTAACTCTGGAAACACCATATATTTT,CASRAAGSAGTALNSGNTIYF
TRBV9,TRBD1,TRBJ1-2,-,TGTGCCAGCAGCGCCCGACAGGGGGCGAACTATGGCTACACCTTC,CASSARQGANYGYTF
TRBV18,-,TRBJ1-1,-,TGTGCCAGCTCACCGGCGGGGGGTAGCACTGAAGCTTTCTTT,CASSPAGGSTEAFF
TRBV20-1,-,TRBJ1-1,-,TGCAGTGCAGTCGGCACTGAAGCTTTCTTT,CSAVGTEAFF
TRBV2,-,TRBJ1-5,once,TGTGCCAGCAGTGATGGAGAGAACAATCAGCCCCAGCATTTT,CASSDGENNQPQHF
TRBV19,-,TRBJ2-2,-,TGTGCCAGTAGTATAGAGGAGGGCCGCACCGGGGAGCTGTTTTTT,CASSIEEGRTGELFF
TRBV5-1,TRBD2,TRBJ2-3,-,TGCGCCAGCAGCTTGGAGCGGGGGGGTTACACAGATACGCAGTATTTT,CASSLERGGYTDTQYF
TRBV6-5,TRBD1,TRBJ1-5,-,TGTGCCAGCATGTTAAACAGGGGGCAGCCCCAGCATTTT,CASMLNRGQPQHF
TRBV2,TRBD1,TRBJ2-7,-,TGTGCCAGCGGAGGGACAGGTGGGACGGACGAGCAGTACTTC,CASGGTGGTDEQYF
TRBV6-1,-,TRBJ2-5,-,TGTGCCAGCAGGGACACTCAGTACCAAGAGACCCAGTACTTC,CASRDTQYQETQYF
TRBV15,-,TRBJ1-5,-,TGTGCCACCAGCAGAGATAGTAATACAGGTGATAGCAATCAGCCCCAGCATTTT,CATSRDSNTGDSNQPQHF
TRBV6-5,TRBD2,TRBJ2-7,-,TGTGCCAGCAGTAGGCTAGCGGGAGAAGGGGAGCAGTACTTC,CASSRLAGEGEQYF
TRBV5-1,TRBD2,TRBJ2-7,-,TGCGCCAGCAGCACCGAGCGGGAGAGTAGGGACTACGAGCAGTACTTC,CASSTERESRDYEQYF
TRBV6-1,-,TRBJ2-7,-,TGTGCCAGCAGTCCAGGGGGGTTCCTAATCTACGAGCAGTACTTC,CASSPGGFLIYEQYF
TRBV7-7,-,TRBJ2-1,-,TGTGCCAGCAGCCCCCGCCAGGGTGGAGAGCAGTTCTTC,CASSPRQGGEQFF
TRBV6-5,-,TRBJ2-1,-,TGTGCCAGCAGTTACTCGGGGGCTGGGAATGAGCAGTTCTTC,CASSYSGAGNEQFF
TRBV7-3,TRBD2,TRBJ2-2,-,TGTGCCAGCAGCTTAATTGGCGGGAGTCGGGCCGGGGAGCTGTTTTTT,CASSLIGGSRAGELFF
TRBV4-1,TRBD2,TRBJ2-5,-,TGCGCCAGCAGCCAAGACGGCTCTAGCGGGGGGGGAGAGACCCAGTACTTC,CASSQDGSSGGGETQYF
TRBV7-9,TRBD1,TRBJ1-2,-,TGTGCCAGCAGCTCCTCCGGGACCGAAGGGGGCCTCCACACCTTC,CASSSSGTEGGLHTF
TRBV15,TRBD2,TRBJ2-7,-,TGTGCCACCAGCAGAGGGGATGCGGGAGTGGGGGGCTACGAGCAGTACTTC,CATSRGDAGVGGYEQYF
TRBV6-6,TRBD1,TRBJ1-1,few,TGTGCCAGCAATGACAGGGTTGGTGTTGGCACTGAAGCTTTCTTT,CASNDRVGVGTEAFF
TRBV10-3,-,TRBJ2-7,-,TGTGCCATCAGGCCGACAGAGACGACATACGAGCAGTACTTC,CAIRPTETTYEQYF
TRBV5-1,TRBD2,TRBJ2-3,-,TGCGCCAGCTCCTGGGCGGGGGTCAGGGATACGCAGTATTTT,CASSWAGVRDTQYF
TRBV2,-,TRBJ2-5,-,TGTGCCAGCAGTGGTTCGGGAGAGACCCAGTACTTC,CASSGSGETQYF
TRBV9,TRBD1,TRBJ2-5,-,TGTGCCAGCAGCGTCCTCCCGGATATCCGGGACAGCATAGAGACCCAGTACTTC,CASSVLPDIRDSIETQYF
TRBV7-9,TRBD1,TRBJ1-5,-,TGTGCCAGCAGCTTATATGGGACAGGTAGCAATCAGCCCCAGCATTTT,CASSLYGTGSNQPQHF
TRBV25-1,-,TRBJ2-3,-,TGTGCCAGCAGTGGGGGACTGGAGGGGAGGACAGATACGCAGTATTTT,CASSGGLEGRTDTQYF
TRBV6-1,-,TRBJ2-5,once,TGTGCCAGCAGTGAAGGCGTTTCAGGAGGACAAGAGACCCAGTACTTC,CASSEGVSGGQETQYF
TRBV4-1,-,TRBJ2-1,-,TGCGCCAGCAGCCCCGAGGAAGGGGCGTACAATGAGCAGTTCTTC,CASSPEEGAYNEQFF
TRBV4-1,TRBD1,TRBJ1-1,once,TGCGCCAGCAGCCAAGGCACTGCAACAGGGGGCTACGGCACTGAAGCTTTCTTT,CASSQGTATGGYGTEAFF
TRBV5-4,TRBD1,TRBJ2-6,-,TGTGCCAGCAGCTTCCCGGGACAGGGGAAACCTGGGGCCAACGTCCTGACTTTC,CASSFPGQGKPGANVLTF
TRBV5-5,-,TRBJ2-3,-,TGTGCCAGCAGCCCCGACACCCCTCCTACGCAGTATTTT,CASSPDTPPTQYF
TRBV28,-,TRBJ1-1,-,TGTGCCAGCGGCCTGATGAACGCTGAAGCTTTCTTT,CASGLMNAEAFF
TRBV7-3,-,TRBJ1-2,-,TGTGCCAGCAGCTCCGGGGGGAACTATGGCTACACCTTC,CASSSGGNYGYTF
TRBV5-6,TRBD1,TRBJ1-5,once,TGTGCCAGCAGCTTGGGGCCATTTGGGGACAGTTATCAGCCCCAGCATTTT,CASSLGPFGDSYQPQHF
TRBV28,-,TRBJ2-6,-,TGTGCCAGTCGGACTCCTGGGGCCAACGTCCTGACTTTC,CASRTPGANVLTF
TRBV5-8,-,TRBJ1-6,-,TGTGCCAGCAGCTTGGTGGGGGAGGGGTCGACACCCCTCCACTTT,CASSLVGEGSTPLHF
TRBV9,-,TRBJ2-1,-,TGTGCCAGCAGCGTAGGCAGGGGACGAGTCAATGAGCAGTTCTTC,CASSVGRGRVNEQFF
TRBV6-5,TRBD1,TRBJ2-4,few,TGTGCCAGCAACGACAGGGGAGGCAAAAACATTCAGTACTTC,CASNDRGGKNIQYF
TRBV7-6,-,TRBJ2-7,-,TGTGCCAGCAGCTTATCCCGGGACAACTACGAGCAGTACTTC,CASSLSRDNYEQYF
TRBV28,-,TRBJ2-2,-,TGTGCCAGTCACAGGGCGGCCGGGGAGCTGTTTTTT,CASHRAAGELFF
TRBV7-3,-,TRBJ2-2,-,TGTGCCAGCAGTTCAGGAAACACCGGGGAGCCGTTTTTT,CASSSGNTGEPFF
TRBV5-1,-,TRBJ1-4,few,TGCGCCAGCAGCTTGGCCGGGGATAATGAAAAACTGTTTTTT,CASSLAGDNEKLFF
TRBV28,TRBD1,TRBJ1-1,once,TGTGCCAGCAGCCCGGGACAGTCGGCACTGAAAGCTTTCTTT,CASSPGQSALKAFF
TRBV18,-,TRBJ1-5,-,TGTGCCAGCTCAACACAGACAGTAACCAATCAGCCCCAGCATTTT,CASSTQTVTNQPQHF